These T cell receptor beta chains were read from a single sample in a study of early T cells in non-severe SARS-CoV-2 infection. One entry per CDR3 protein results from TCRdb running MiXCR on the 5' RACE reads. Of under 80,000 distinct CDR3 sequences detected, under 15% appear once; the ten largest clones hold approximately 4.8%. Sequenced: whole blood. The origin of the receptors is an adult who was a healthcare worker with PCR-confirmed SARS-CoV-2 infection or an uninfected control (not recorded which). Both conserved end residues are part of each CDR3. The D gene is left open where the match is weak. Only some rows state a clone size, as once, few, many or a class for expanded clones.

J	V	D	size	DNA	CDR3
TRBJ2-1	TRBV28	NA	few	TGTGCCAGCAGTTTCGGGTCTGACAATGAGCAGTTCTTC	CASSFGSDNEQFF
TRBJ2-3	TRBV20-1	NA	many	TGCAGTGCTAGAGGTCGGACAGATACGCAGTATTTT	CSARGRTDTQYF
TRBJ2-2	TRBV5-1	TRBD2	many	TGCGCCAGCAGCTTGGACCCCCCGGGACTAGCGGGAGCGAACACCGGGGAGCTGTTTTTT	CASSLDPPGLAGANTGELFF
TRBJ1-2	TRBV24-1	NA	NA	TGTGCCACCAGCCCCGGGCCTAGCTATGGCTACACCTTC	CATSPGPSYGYTF
TRBJ2-7	TRBV20-1	NA	many	TGCAGTGCTAGCCAGGGACTCTCCTACGAGCAGTACTTC	CSASQGLSYEQYF
TRBJ1-2	TRBV3-1	NA	few	TGTGCCAGCAGCGCAGGAACTACTTATGGCTACACCTTC	CASSAGTTYGYTF
TRBJ1-2	TRBV27	NA	many	TGTGCCAGCCACCCGCGGGGGGCATATGGCTACACCTTC	CASHPRGAYGYTF
TRBJ1-5	TRBV3-1	NA	many	TGTGCCAGCAGCCAAGTCAGCGATCAGCCCCAGCATTTT	CASSQVSDQPQHF
TRBJ2-2	TRBV7-9	NA	few	TGTGCCAGCAGCTTCGGGAACGCCGGGGAGCTGTTTTTT	CASSFGNAGELFF
TRBJ2-7	TRBV29-1	TRBD1	NA	TGCAGCGTTACGGGACAGGGGATAACCTACGAGCAGTACTTC	CSVTGQGITYEQYF
TRBJ2-5	TRBV5-6	TRBD1	many	TGTGCCAGCAGCTCGCGGGACAGGAAAAAAGAGACCCAGTACTTC	CASSSRDRKKETQYF
TRBJ2-5	TRBV12-3/TRBV12-4	TRBD2	NA	TGTGCCAGCCCGATGCCAGGGAGGGAAGAGACCCAGTACTTC	CASPMPGREETQYF
TRBJ1-1	TRBV6-6	NA	once	TGTGCCAGCAGTTACAGGGGGAGGGCTGAAGCTTTCTTT	CASSYRGRAEAFF
TRBJ2-3	TRBV9	NA	NA	TGTGCCAGCAGCCTCCAAGGGACAGATACGCAGTATTTT	CASSLQGTDTQYF
TRBJ2-7	TRBV9	NA	few	TGTGCCAGCAGCGTAGGAGGGGGAACCTACGAGCAGTACTTC	CASSVGGGTYEQYF
TRBJ1-1	TRBV9	TRBD1	NA	TGTGCCAGCACCAGGGGGGTTAACCCGAACACTGAAGCTTTCTTT	CASTRGVNPNTEAFF
TRBJ2-2	TRBV3-1	NA	many	TGTGCCAGCAGCCAAGTATCCGCCGGGGAGCTGTTTTTT	CASSQVSAGELFF
TRBJ2-5	TRBV2	TRBD1	few	TGTGCCAGCAGTGAAAGTGGACAGGGAGAGACCCAGTACTTC	CASSESGQGETQYF
TRBJ1-1	TRBV18	NA	many	TGTGCCAGCTCACCACAGGCCAACACTGAAGCTTTCTTT	CASSPQANTEAFF
TRBJ2-7	TRBV29-1	NA	many	TGCAGCGTTGAAGCATGGACCTCGGGGACGAACTACGAGCAGTACTTC	CSVEAWTSGTNYEQYF
TRBJ2-3	TRBV7-9	NA	few	TGTGCCAGCAGCTTAGACAGCCTCGGAGATACGCAGTATTTT	CASSLDSLGDTQYF
TRBJ1-3	TRBV7-3	NA	NA	TGTGCCAGCAGCCCGGACTCAAGTGTAAGAGGTGGAAACACCATATATTTT	CASSPDSSVRGGNTIYF
TRBJ2-1	TRBV12-3/TRBV12-4	NA	many	TGTGCCAGCAGTCACGACTTACTAGGGAATGAGCAGTTCTTC	CASSHDLLGNEQFF
TRBJ1-2	TRBV19	NA	many	TGTGCCTCGGGAAGGGAACGGTCTAACTATGGCTACACCTTC	CASGRERSNYGYTF
TRBJ2-5	TRBV7-2	NA	many	TGTGCCACCTCCCGGGTGTCTCAAGAGACCCAGTACTTC	CATSRVSQETQYF
TRBJ1-5	TRBV12-3/TRBV12-4	NA	NA	TGTGCCAGCAGTTTGCCCGGGGGCAGCCAGCCCCAGCATTTT	CASSLPGGSQPQHF
TRBJ1-1	TRBV19	NA	NA	TGTGCCAGTTCAAGAGAGGGGATGAACACTGAAGCTTTCTTT	CASSREGMNTEAFF
TRBJ2-7	TRBV11-2	NA	many	TGTGCCAGCAGCTTAGGGCACTACGAGCAGTACTTC	CASSLGHYEQYF
TRBJ1-1	TRBV5-1	NA	NA	TGCGCCAGCACCACCGGGAAAATGAACACTGAAGCTTTCTTT	CASTTGKMNTEAFF
TRBJ2-2	TRBV7-8	NA	many	TGTGCCAGCAGCTTAGGGGATGGGGGAATGGCCGGGGAGCTGTTTTTT	CASSLGDGGMAGELFF
TRBJ1-1	TRBV15	NA	many	TGTGCCACCAGCAGAGCCCTGATGAACACTGAAGCTTTCTTT	CATSRALMNTEAFF
TRBJ1-2	TRBV19	NA	NA	TGTGCCAGTGTAGGCCCCAGCCGGGTCTATGGCTACACCTTC	CASVGPSRVYGYTF
TRBJ2-7	TRBV20-1	TRBD2	few	TGCAGTGCTATAGGGACTAGCGGGGGATACGAGCAGTACTTC	CSAIGTSGGYEQYF
TRBJ2-5	TRBV4-3	TRBD2	many	TGCGCCAGCAGCCAAGTTGTAACCGGGACTAGCGGGGGCGGTGGGCAAGAGACCCAGTACTTC	CASSQVVTGTSGGGGQETQYF
TRBJ1-1	TRBV6-2/TRBV6-3	NA	many	TGTGCCAGCAGCCGCGGACGGATTGAAGCTTTCTTT	CASSRGRIEAFF
TRBJ2-5	TRBV2	TRBD1	NA	TGTGCCAGCAGGGGACAGGGGGTCGCGGAGACCCAGTACTTC	CASRGQGVAETQYF
TRBJ2-7	TRBV7-8	NA	many	TGTGCCAGCCAGGTGCCAGCTACCTACGAGCAGTACTTC	CASQVPATYEQYF
TRBJ2-3	TRBV7-9	NA	many	TGTGCCAGCAGCCCCATGGACTGGGGGGGCACAGATACGCAGTATTTT	CASSPMDWGGTDTQYF
TRBJ1-6	TRBV21-1	NA	many	TGTGCCAGCAGCAAAGGGTGGGGGAGCTCCTATAATTCACCCCTCCACTTT	CASSKGWGSSYNSPLHF
TRBJ1-2	TRBV7-2	NA	NA	TGTGCCAGCAGCTTAGATTCGGGGTCTGCAGGGGGCTACACCTTC	CASSLDSGSAGGYTF
TRBJ2-7	TRBV12-3/TRBV12-4	NA	many	TGTGCCAGCAGTACGGGGGGCGGGGACAAGTACTTC	CASSTGGGDKYF
TRBJ2-1	TRBV7-8	NA	many	TGTGCCAGCGCTCTCCCTGGGATACCTAAGTCCTCCTACAATGAGCAGTTCTTC	CASALPGIPKSSYNEQFF
TRBJ2-1	TRBV5-1	NA	many	TGCGCCAGCAGCGACGGGTCCTACAATGAGCAGTTCTTC	CASSDGSYNEQFF
TRBJ2-3	TRBV7-9	NA	many	TGTGCCAGCAGCCCCTCGCGGTACACAGATACGCAGTATTTT	CASSPSRYTDTQYF
TRBJ1-6	TRBV11-2	TRBD1	many	TGTGCCAGCAGTTGGACCCAGGGGGCGAATTCACCCCTCCACTTT	CASSWTQGANSPLHF
TRBJ2-5	TRBV5-1	NA	many	TGCGCCAGCAGCGCCGCCCCGGGACGGCAAGAGACCCAGTACTTC	CASSAAPGRQETQYF
TRBJ1-2	TRBV11-2	NA	NA	TGTGCCAGCAGCTTAGGGACAACTTATGGCTACACCTTC	CASSLGTTYGYTF
TRBJ1-1	TRBV10-3	TRBD1	few	TGTGCCAAAGACAGGGTAAACACTGAAGCTTTCTTT	CAKDRVNTEAFF
TRBJ1-2	TRBV29-1	TRBD1	NA	TGCAGCGTTGACCAGGGGGACTATGGCTACACCTTC	CSVDQGDYGYTF
TRBJ2-7	TRBV6-5	NA	many	TGTGCCAGCAGTTCCCTTACAGGGGAGGGGCAGTACTTC	CASSSLTGEGQYF
TRBJ2-2	TRBV24-1	TRBD1	many	TGTGCCACCAGTGATAACAGGGGGCTCGGGACCGGGGAGCTGTTTTTT	CATSDNRGLGTGELFF
TRBJ2-2	TRBV4-1	NA	few	TGCGCCAGCAGCCGACTTCTAGGCACCGGGGAGCTGTTTTTT	CASSRLLGTGELFF
TRBJ2-7	TRBV29-1	TRBD2	many	TGCAGCGTCCGGGGGGGGCAGGGCGCCCACGAGCAGTACTTC	CSVRGGQGAHEQYF
TRBJ1-1	TRBV29-1	NA	many	TGCAGCGCCAAATTACAGTGGGGTGACACTGAAGCTTTCTTT	CSAKLQWGDTEAFF
TRBJ1-6	TRBV10-3	NA	few	TGTGCCATCAGTGAGGAGGGGACGAGGAGCTCCTATAATTCACCCCTCCACTTT	CAISEEGTRSSYNSPLHF
TRBJ1-2	TRBV13	NA	NA	TGTGCCAGCAGCTTAGATGTCAGGAAATATGGCTACACCTTC	CASSLDVRKYGYTF